A selection of T cell receptor beta chains follows, all from one sample in a study of circulating CD8 cells and anti-PD-1 response in melanoma. TCRdb re-called the reads through MiXCR, storing one row per CDR3 protein. This table has about 1,500 distinct CDR3 sequences, roughly 9% appearing once. The sample in question was CD8+ T cells from PBMCs, obtained at baseline or after one month of anti-PD-1 therapy (not recorded which). These receptors originate from a human donor with melanoma. Each CDR3 is given with its conserved first and last residue. Fields, in order: clone size, V gene, D gene, J gene, CDR3 DNA, CDR3 protein. The D gene is left open where the match is weak. Where a row states a size, it is once, few, many or the class of an expanded clone; other rows omit it.

medium-sized	TRBV4-3	-	TRBJ1-2	TGCGCCAGCAGCCAAGAATGGGGTAGCGGTTATGGCTACACCTTC	CASSQEWGSGYGYTF
medium-sized	TRBV19	-	TRBJ1-5	TGTGCCAGTAGTCCCGGTAATCAGCCCCAGCATTTT	CASSPGNQPQHF
medium-sized	TRBV19	TRBD1	TRBJ1-2	TGTGCCAGTAGTACAAGGACAGGGTCTTATAGCTATGGCTACACCTTC	CASSTRTGSYSYGYTF
-	TRBV27	-	TRBJ2-7	TGTGCCAGCAGTCCGACCGGACAGCGAGACTCCTACGAGCAGTACTTC	CASSPTGQRDSYEQYF
large	TRBV7-3	-	TRBJ2-2	TGTGCCAGCAGCTCGAACACCGGGGAGCTGTTTTTT	CASSSNTGELFF
medium-sized	TRBV19	-	TRBJ1-1	TGTGCCACCCACCCTGGGGGAGGTACTGAAGCTTTCTTT	CATHPGGGTEAFF
large	TRBV19	-	TRBJ2-4	TGTGCCAGTGACAGAGGTAACATTCAGTACTTC	CASDRGNIQYF
medium-sized	TRBV7-2	TRBD2	TRBJ2-1	TGTGCCAGCAGCCGCCCTAGCGGGGGGGACATCTCCCCCCTCAATGAGCAGTTCTTC	CASSRPSGGDISPLNEQFF
medium-sized	TRBV12-5	-	TRBJ2-7	TGTGCTAGTGCCACGAGAGTCTACGAGCAGTACTTC	CASATRVYEQYF
medium-sized	TRBV9	-	TRBJ2-2	TGTGCCAGCAGCGTAGGGGGACCCGGGGAGCTGTTTTTT	CASSVGGPGELFF
-	TRBV11-1	TRBD1	TRBJ2-1	TGTGCCAGCAGCCAGCGGACAGGGGGGATTGGGCAGTTCTTC	CASSQRTGGIGQFF
-	TRBV29-1	-	TRBJ2-1	TGCAGCGTTGATTCCGGGCAGGGGAAGAATGAGCTGTTCTTC	CSVDSGQGKNELFF
-	TRBV11-2	-	TRBJ1-2	TGTGCCAGCAGCCATAACCCAGGTTACAACTATGGCTACACCTTC	CASSHNPGYNYGYTF
few	TRBV12-3/TRBV12-4	-	TRBJ2-3	TGTGCCAGCACCTCCCTTGACCCCACAGATACGCAGTATTTT	CASTSLDPTDTQYF
large	TRBV19	-	TRBJ1-2	TGTGCCAGTACCATTAGGCACCTTAATGGTGGCTACACCTTC	CASTIRHLNGGYTF
medium-sized	TRBV5-1	-	TRBJ2-1	TGCGCCAGCAGCTTGGCGGGGAATGAGCAGTTCTTC	CASSLAGNEQFF
-	TRBV28	TRBD1	TRBJ2-7	TGTGCCAGCATCCCCCACCGGGACAGGGGGCGCCGGGCGTACGAGCAGTACTTC	CASIPHRDRGRRAYEQYF
large	TRBV5-4	-	TRBJ1-2	TGTGCCAGCAGCCCGTCGGGTGGGGGCAGCTATGGCTACACCTTC	CASSPSGGGSYGYTF
medium-sized	TRBV25-1	-	TRBJ2-5	TGTGCCAGCAGTGGCAATAACCAAGAGACCCAGTACTTC	CASSGNNQETQYF
medium-sized	TRBV29-1	-	TRBJ1-1	TGCAGCGCCCGCACAGGGTACACTGAAGCTTTCTTT	CSARTGYTEAFF
medium-sized	TRBV2	-	TRBJ2-2	TGTGCCAGCAGTGAATGGGGAACCGGGGAGCTGTTTTTT	CASSEWGTGELFF
large	TRBV6-5	-	TRBJ1-5	TGTGCCAGCAAGGCGGGATCGGAGCAGCCCCAGCATTTT	CASKAGSEQPQHF
large	TRBV19	-	TRBJ2-3	TGTGCCAGTAGTCACCCAGGGGATACGCAGTATTTT	CASSHPGDTQYF
medium-sized	TRBV7-6	-	TRBJ2-3	TGTGCCAGCAGCTTAGCAGCGTCGGGGGGCACAGATACGCAGTATTTT	CASSLAASGGTDTQYF
medium-sized	TRBV19	TRBD1	TRBJ2-7	TGTGCCAGTAGTACCTTCCACTCCGGGACAGGGGGCTACGAGCAGTACTTC	CASSTFHSGTGGYEQYF
medium-sized	TRBV12-5	TRBD1	TRBJ2-7	TGTGCTAGTGGAGGAGGGACAGGGGTCGAGCAGTACTTC	CASGGGTGVEQYF
medium-sized	TRBV12-3/TRBV12-4	TRBD2	TRBJ2-1	TGTGCCAGCAGTTTGCTTAGCGGGGGGGCCCAGGAGCAGTTCTTC	CASSLLSGGAQEQFF
medium-sized	TRBV19	TRBD1	TRBJ1-1	TGTGCCAGTAACCCCCAGGGGGGTACTGAAGCTTTCTTT	CASNPQGGTEAFF
few	TRBV19	TRBD1	TRBJ2-3	TGTGCCAGTAGTATGACAGGGGGCATCACAGATACGCAGTATTTT	CASSMTGGITDTQYF